These 7 T cell receptor beta chains originate from one sample sequenced in a study of OX40 agonist ivuxolimab in advanced cancers. Repertoires were generated with immunoSEQ multiplex PCR, while TCRdb's copy carries only in-frame clones and drops some. There are some 33,000 clones in the sample; about 81% occur only once, and about 22% lies in the top ten. The input for sequencing was CD4+ or CD8+ T cells sorted from blood, taken in a trial of the OX40 agonist ivuxolimab. The receptors derive from an adult with an advanced solid tumor such as melanoma, head and neck, liver or kidney cancer.

This CDR3 is CASRDTGEEKLFF. For the CDR3, the DNA is TGTGCCAGCAGAGATACGGGGGAAGAAAAACTGTTTTTT. The chain is built from TRBV6-5 and TRBJ1-4, with TRBD1 as a possible D gene (5 bases). This CDR3 has 13 residues. Germline assignment: CDR1 MNHEY and CDR2 SVGAGI. The V and J ends lost 6 bases and 8 bases respectively, with 13 bases between them.

This rearrangement joins TRBV19 to TRBJ1-2, with 8 bases that match TRBD1. This CDR3 is built from 14 residues. Germline CDR1 and CDR2: LNHDA and SQIVND (reference sequence). The V and J ends lost 5 bases and 4 bases, in that order; junction bases with no gene match: 6. CDR3 DNA sequence: TGTGCCAGTAGTCGGACAGGGACGGTCTATGGCTACACCTTC. Translation: CASSRTGTVYGYTF.

The V call is TRBV7-6, the J call TRBJ2-5, with 14 bases fitting TRBD2. This CDR3 is 16 amino acids long. Losses at the gene ends were 5 bases for V and 4 bases for J; bases not matched to a gene: 6. Germline values: CDR1 SGHVS, CDR2 FNYEAQ. CDR3 amino acids: CASSLGTSGSGETQYF. For the CDR3, the DNA is TGTGCCAGCAGCCTAGGGACTAGCGGGAGCGGAGAGACCCAGTACTTC.

V and J are TRBV7-9 and TRBJ2-1; 7 bases align to TRBD2. This CDR3 comprises 18 residues. Germline CDR1 reads SEHNR; CDR2 reads FQNEAQ (reference sequence). V trimming: 1 base; J trimming: 3 bases; junction bases outside the gene matches: 12. CDR3 nucleotides: TGTGCCAGCAGCTTAGATTTAACGGGGGGACCTAACTACAATGAGCAGTTCTTC. It specifies CASSLDLTGGPNYNEQFF.

The chain combines TRBV6-6 with TRBJ2-1; 8 nucleotides match TRBD2. There are 13 residues in the CDR3. V dropped 2 bases and J dropped 8; count of bases not matched to a gene: 2. Germline loops: CDR1 MNHNY, CDR2 SVGAGI (reference sequence). CDR3 sequence: CASSYVREDEQFF. The CDR3 coding sequence is TGTGCCAGCAGTTACGTGCGGGAGGATGAGCAGTTCTTC.

The chain recombines TRBV27 with TRBJ2-5; no clear D. The CDR3 is made up of 14 amino acids. The germline gives CDR1 MNHEY, CDR2 SMNVEV (reference sequence). The V and J ends lost 6 bases and 2 bases respectively, with 13 bases between them. The CDR3 here is CASRDNKIQETQYF. The CDR3 region has the DNA TGTGCCAGCAGAGATAACAAAATTCAAGAGACCCAGTACTTC.

The table lists this clone with a few counts. The J gene is TRBJ2-1, the V gene TRBV4-1, with D tentatively TRBD1 or TRBD2 (6 bases each). There are 18 residues in the CDR3. Trimming removed 1 base from V and 2 bases from J, with 18 bases in between. Germline CDR1 reads MGHRA; CDR2 reads YSYEKL. CDR3 amino acids: CASSQGGGRGRPYNEQFF. In nucleotides, the CDR3 is TGCGCCAGCAGCCAAGGTGGGGGGCGGGGTAGGCCCTACAATGAGCAGTTCTTC.